The source of this TCR beta chain is a study of Tregs in tolerant kidney transplant recipients. Germline assignment: CDR1 SGHKS and CDR2 YYEKEE (reference sequence). The CDR3 extends over 14 amino acids. On this clone: The read terminates 3 residues ahead of where the CDR3 ends, so the germline J gene completes it.

Data came from immunoSEQ multiplex PCR; TCRdb stores just in-frame clones and leaves some out. Its table records about 48,000 clones. The rearrangement uses TRBV5-5 and TRBJ1-6; TRBD1 agrees at 9 bases. The sample in question was CD4+ T cells from blood, obtained before the transplant. The TCR sequence derives from a human donor who received a combined kidney and bone marrow transplant. The CDR3: CASSLPGQGLPLHF. The CDR3 DNA, read in part, is TGTGCCAGCAGCCTCCCGGGACAGGGTTTGCCC.